Listed here are 15 T cell receptor beta chains from one sample, sequenced in a study of beta chain features in type 1 diabetes. The isolated RNA, all of it, was reverse transcribed, so expressed TCRB transcripts were what got sequenced. Libraries were prepared by immunoSEQ multiplex PCR; TCRdb keeps only in-frame clonotypes and omits some of them. The sample includes approximately 160,000 clones, less than 9.5% of them seen just once. The sequenced material came from central memory CD4+ T cells from blood. The receptors come from a man in his late teens or twenties in good health.

This clone has more than one count but fewer than ten. V and J are TRBV21-1 and TRBJ2-1; TRBD2, the D gene given by the table, was not confirmed from the DNA. TRBV21-1 is shown as a pseudogene. The CDR3 loop spans 20 amino acids. CDR3 region: CASSPTMGLAGVTPSNEQFF. Written as DNA, the CDR3 is TGTGCCAGCAGTCCGACGATGGGACTAGCGGGAGTAACACCTTCGAATGAGCAGTTCTTC.

This clone was observed a handful of times. This chain links TRBV14 with TRBJ2-1; the match to TRBD2 covers 12 bases. Trimming cost V 6 bases and J 14 bases; bases outside gene matches: 14. Germline CDR1 SGHDN, CDR2 FVKESK. There are 15 residues in the CDR3. CDR3 DNA sequence: TGTGCCAGCAGTCCCGGGACTAGCGGGTTCCGGGTGAAGTTCTTC. Translation gives CASSPGTSGFRVKFF. Filled out from reference TRBV14 and TRBJ2-1, the complete variable domain reads EAGVTQFPSHSVIEKGQTVTLRCDPISGHDNLYWYRRVMGKEIKFLLHFVKESKQDESGMPNNRFLAERTGGTYSTLKVQPAELEDSGVYFCASSPGTSGFRVKFFGPGTRLTVL.

The chain links TRBV6-5 to TRBJ2-1; tentative D call: TRBD1 (6 bases). This CDR3 region has 14 residues. Germline assignment: CDR1 MNHEY and CDR2 SVGAGI. V lost 7 bases to trimming and J lost 8 bases, with 18 bases between them. DNA for the CDR3: TGTGCCAGCACCAAGACAGGTCTTGGCGATGAGCAGTTCTTC. Translated, it gives CASTKTGLGDEQFF.

This clone was counted at least ten times. This chain connects TRBV14 to TRBJ2-1; TRBD2 is a possible D gene (5 bases). The CDR3 has 14 residues. Trimming took off 6 bases at V and 7 bases at J, with 16 bases between the two ends. Germline CDR1 is SGHDN and CDR2 is FVKESK. In DNA, the CDR3 is TGTGCCAGCAGTCAGACGCGGGTCGGAAATGAGCAGTTCTTC. Its translation: CASSQTRVGNEQFF.

The chain combines TRBV20-1 with TRBJ2-3; D gene uncertain. V lost 3 bases to trimming and J lost 8 bases, with 9 bases between them. The CDR3 is 11 amino acids. CDR1 and CDR2 from the germline V gene are DFQATT and SNEGSKA (reference sequence). The chain's CDR3 is CSASWSPTQYF. The CDR3 DNA is TGCAGTGCTAGTTGGAGCCCTACGCAGTATTTT.

The chain joins TRBV7-2 to TRBJ2-3; 11 bases align to TRBD2. Unmatched junction bases numbered 9, after V lost 5 bases and J lost 5 bases. This CDR3 comprises 16 residues. CDR1 is SGHTA, CDR2 FQGNSA, per germline. The CDR3 DNA is TGTGCCAGCAGCCTGATAGCGGGGGGGCAAGAAGATACGCAGTATTTT. It yields the protein CASSLIAGGQEDTQYF.

This rearrangement joins TRBV5-4 to TRBJ2-1, with 9 bases lining up with TRBD1. The germline V gene has CDR1 SGHNT and CDR2 YYREEE (reference sequence). Trimming took 1 base from V and 6 from J; bases not matched to a gene: 8. The length of the CDR3 is 16 residues. CDR3 region: CASSLTIGTGFNEQFF. In nucleotides, the CDR3 is TGTGCCAGCAGCTTGACCATTGGGACAGGGTTCAATGAGCAGTTCTTC.

As regards this clone: Other DNA sequences in this sample translate to the same CDR3. This chain connects TRBV7-2 to TRBJ1-5, with D possibly TRBD1 on 5 matching bases. The CDR3 contains 14 residues. V lost 5 bases and J 1 base, leaving 9 bases between the germline ends. Germline V gene data show CDR1 as SGHTA and CDR2 as FQGNSA. The CDR3 coding sequence is TGTGCCAGCAGCCTCGACAGCAGCAATCAGCCCCAGCATTTT. As protein: CASSLDSSNQPQHF.

This clone was observed a handful of times. The J gene is TRBJ2-1, the V gene TRBV28; the D gene is possibly TRBD1 (6 bases). The CDR3 has 17 residues. The germline gives CDR1 MDHEN, CDR2 SYDVKM. Trimming shortened V by 5 bases and J by 0 bases, and 17 bases separated the two germline ends. The CDR3 here is CASSPPLDRTSYNEQFF. The CDR3, as DNA: TGTGCCAGCAGTCCTCCCTTGGACAGAACCTCCTACAATGAGCAGTTCTTC.

CDR3 DNA sequence: TGTGCCAGCAGCTTAGCGCTGGGACAGGGGTTCGAGACCCAGTACTTC. It codes for CASSLALGQGFETQYF. This chain links TRBV7-8 with TRBJ2-5, with TRBD1 matching 10 bases. Germline trimming cut 0 bases from V and 5 bases from J; bases unmatched to any gene: 6. This CDR3 contains 16 residues. The germline gives CDR1 SGHVS, CDR2 FQNEAQ.

The gene calls are TRBV29-1 and TRBJ2-1; 13 nucleotides line up with TRBD2. The junction had 1 base not matched to a gene; V was cut back by 3 bases and J by 8 bases. CDR3 length equals 13 residues. In germline, CDR1 is SQVTM, CDR2 ANQGSEA. The CDR3 loop reads CSVDTSGGDEQFF. DNA for the CDR3: TGCAGCGTTGATACTAGCGGGGGGGATGAGCAGTTCTTC.

In this sample, this clone turned up a few times. The chain couples TRBV7-6 to TRBJ1-5, with 11 bases identical to TRBD1. Germline CDR1 and CDR2: SGHVS and FNYEAQ. The CDR3 has 16 amino acids. V lost 5 bases, J lost 7 bases, and 10 bases stayed unmatched. The CDR3 nucleotides are TGTGCCAGCAGCGAAGCCGGGACAGGGGGGGGACAGCCCCAGCATTTT. Translation gives CASSEAGTGGGQPQHF. Full variable domain (missing parts from reference TRBV7-6 and TRBJ1-5): GAGVSQSPRYKVTKRGQDVALRCDPISGHVSLYWYRQALGQGPEFLTYFNYEAQQDKSGLPNDRFSAERPEGSISTLTIQRTEQRDSAMYRCASSEAGTGGGQPQHFGDGTRLSIL.

This clone came up many times. The rearrangement joins TRBV13 to TRBJ2-5, with D hard to call. This CDR3 is 11 amino acids long. With 4 bases removed from V and 3 bases from J, the gap between germline ends came to 3 bases. The germline V gene encodes CDR1 PRHDT and CDR2 FYEKMQ (reference sequence). CDR3 region: CASSSKETQYF. For the CDR3, the DNA is TGTGCCAGCAGCTCAAAAGAGACCCAGTACTTC.

This clone was counted between two and nine times. The chain recombines TRBV5-4 with TRBJ1-1; D perhaps matches TRBD1 (5 bases). The CDR3 contains 15 residues. Trimming shortened V by 0 bases and J by 6 bases, and 15 bases separated the two germline ends. In germline, CDR1 is SGHNT, CDR2 YYREEE (reference sequence). The chain's CDR3 is CASSLDRRRVAEAFF. As DNA, the CDR3 is TGTGCCAGCAGCTTGGACAGGAGGAGGGTCGCTGAAGCTTTCTTT.

This clone showed up just a few times. This chain connects TRBV19 to TRBJ1-2; D is unclear. V was shortened by 6 bases and J by 0 bases, with 23 bases between the two germline ends. Germline V gene lookup returns CDR1 LNHDA and CDR2 SQIVND (reference sequence). This CDR3 comprises 18 residues. The CDR3 coding sequence is TGTGCCAGTAGAGATGAGGGTCGGGCGCCAAACGCTAACTATGGCTACACCTTC. This translates into CASRDEGRAPNANYGYTF.